This TCR beta chain was sequenced during a study of CD8 T cells in Susac syndrome (dated by TCRdb to the late 2010s). With regard to the full study: The study used repertoire sequencing to test whether antigen drove CD8+ T cell activation and differentiation in Susac syndrome. The clonality of the CD8+ T cell repertoire was compared across some eleven healthy donors, roughly 14 Susac syndrome patients and roughly 15 multiple sclerosis patients.

The research as a whole found: The study acknowledged that relatively few individuals were included in the TCR sequencing and HLA analysis.

Peripheral blood CD8+ and CD4+ T cells from healthy donors, Susac syndrome patients and multiple sclerosis patients were profiled by high-throughput TCR beta sequencing. Multiple sclerosis controls were treatment-naive patients with stable or active relapsing-remitting disease fulfilling revised McDonald criteria. Bulk CD8+ and CD4+ T cells were purified by magnetic negative isolation, whereas CD8+ TEMRA cells were enriched by FACS. Blood was collected in EDTA tubes and processed within 24 hours, with PBMCs isolated through density gradient centrifugation. PBMCs destined for TCR sequencing were cryopreserved in liquid nitrogen and later thawed in a 37 °C water bath. The sorted or isolated CD4+, CD8+ and CD8+ TEMRA cells had a purity of 90% or higher. RNA was extracted with the RNeasy kit and roughly 0.45 to 1 ug was reverse transcribed using random hexamers. The immunoSEQ multiplex PCR assay, covering 54 Vbeta and 13 Jbeta segments, was used to amplify TCR beta CDR3 regions. PCR amplification bias was corrected using a synthetic template baseline for primer optimization and computational correction. Regarding the original processing steps: Reads were annotated to V, D and J genes according to IMGT and were analyzed with immunoSEQ Analyzer, with only productive sequences retained. Clonality was calculated as one minus the Shannon entropy normalized by log2 of the number of productive unique sequences. Public and private clones were assessed among the 100 most prevalent clones of each patient and control. Susac-specific clones were defined as absent from healthy and MS cohorts, 850 to 1,300 published viral clones and other ImmuneACCESS disease sequences. Using fastp at Q25 and MiXCR, TCRdb reprocessed the public reads and kept productive beta chains. Under each unique CDR3 protein, matching rows form one entry showing the most common genes and DNA. TCRdb's processing, not the study's, gives the V and J calls here. The table for this sample lists about 150,000 distinct CDR3 sequences; 95% to 96% of them were counted only once. The ten top clones hold approximately 0.15% of the sample.

Details on this clonotype: The clone's antigen remains unknown. Base qualities are missing; no much larger clone stands one base away.

The CDR3 has 15 amino acids, counting the end cysteine and phenylalanine. Only the CDR3 DNA is retained, 45 bases long and in frame from the first base. V and J are trimmed by 2 bases and 4 bases, and the gene matches miss 7 bases of the junction. CDR1 and CDR2, looked up from the germline V gene, are MNHEY and SVGAGI. The specimen was CD8+ T cells from PBMCs. This receptor was identified in a human donor with multiple sclerosis. The sequence is built from TRBV6-5 and TRBJ1-2, and 7 bases in between align with TRBD1. The base sequence is TGTGCCAGCAGTTACGGGCTAACAGGGGCCTATGGCTACACCTTC. It translates to CASSYGLTGAYGYTF.